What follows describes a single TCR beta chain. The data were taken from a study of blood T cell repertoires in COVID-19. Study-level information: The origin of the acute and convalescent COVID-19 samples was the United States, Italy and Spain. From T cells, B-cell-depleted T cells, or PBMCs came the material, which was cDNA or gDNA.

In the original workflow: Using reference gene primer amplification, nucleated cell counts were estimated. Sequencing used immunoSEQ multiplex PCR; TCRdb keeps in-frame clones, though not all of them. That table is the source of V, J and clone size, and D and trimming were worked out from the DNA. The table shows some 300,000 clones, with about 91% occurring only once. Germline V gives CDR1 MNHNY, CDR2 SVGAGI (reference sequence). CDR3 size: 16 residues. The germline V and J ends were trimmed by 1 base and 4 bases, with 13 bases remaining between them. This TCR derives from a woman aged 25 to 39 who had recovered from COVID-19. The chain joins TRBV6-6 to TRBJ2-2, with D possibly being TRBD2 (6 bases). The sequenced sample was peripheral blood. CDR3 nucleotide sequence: TGTGCCAGCAGTTACTTTAGGCAGGGAGGCACCGGGGAGCTGTTTTTT. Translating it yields CASSYFRQGGTGELFF.